This paragraph reports one T cell receptor (beta chain). Its antigen remains unidentified. The junction departs from germline at one end; a sequencing error may be responsible. TCRdb fed the reads into MiXCR, producing one record per CDR3 protein. The sample shows roughly 730,000 distinct CDR3 sequences, 33% of them seen only once. This CDR3 is built from 14 residues. Germline V gives CDR1 SGHTA, CDR2 FQGNSA. This entry belongs to a study of T cell repertoires in cytomegalovirus infection. Across the study: Indications came from public TCR beta signatures; they pointed to CMV infection and to a matching HLA type.

This material consisted of cultured PBMCs, taken from culture after CMV antigen stimulation. This clonotype was obtained from a human donor in good health (CMV status not recorded). Some clones in this sample may be carry-over from other donors' samples. The J gene is TRBJ2-7, the V gene TRBV7-2; the match to TRBD2 covers 15 bases. This CDR3 reads CASSLVGTSGRFLF. CDR3 sequence (DNA): TGTGCCAGCAGCTTAGTAGGGACTAGCGGGAGGTTCCTCTTC.